This T cell receptor beta chain is from a study of regulatory T cells in long-lasting Graves disease. To make TCR beta libraries, researchers used iRepertoire HTBI primers and Arm-PCR of CDR3 regions. Each CDR3 protein gets one entry after TCRdb re-called the multiplex PCR reads with MiXCR. Of approximately 690,000 distinct CDR3 sequences listed, around 32% are singletons. This CDR3 has 14 residues. Germline V gene data show CDR1 as DFQATT and CDR2 as SNEGSKA (reference sequence). Unmatched junction bases numbered 13, after V lost 6 bases and J lost 6 bases. This clonotype was counted ten times or more. Its antigen is as yet unknown. Whole-study findings and limits: Less diverse TCR repertoires were seen in persistent Graves' patients than in newly diagnosed ones. Whereas new patients shared some 970 public clonotypes, persistent patients shared more, at about 3,000. A reduction in accuracy may have resulted from the small sample size.

Time point reported: persistent/refractory GD, antithyroid drugs over 5 years with positive TRAb. PBMC-derived RNA was used for the TCR library. The TCR originated in a female donor with Graves disease. The chain recombines TRBV20-1 with TRBJ2-7, with 8 bases lining up with TRBD2. The specimen comprised peripheral blood mononuclear cells (PBMCs), sampled when the disease was refractory, from a patient treated with antithyroid drugs. This CDR3 reads CSARGTSGFGEQYF. CDR3 sequence (DNA): TGCAGTGCCAGGGGAACTAGCGGTTTTGGCGAGCAGTACTTC.